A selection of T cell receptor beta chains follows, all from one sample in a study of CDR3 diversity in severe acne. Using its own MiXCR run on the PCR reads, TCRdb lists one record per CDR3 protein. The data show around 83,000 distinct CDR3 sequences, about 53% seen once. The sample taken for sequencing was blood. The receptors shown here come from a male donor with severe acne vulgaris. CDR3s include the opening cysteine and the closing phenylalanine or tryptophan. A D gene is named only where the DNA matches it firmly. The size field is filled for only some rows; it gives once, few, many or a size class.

CDR3aa: CSVTEPGTGGEQYF
CDR3nt: TGCAGTGTGACCGAACCCGGGACAGGGGGGGAGCAGTACTTC
d_gene: TRBD1
abundance: .
v_gene: TRBV20-1
j_gene: TRBJ2-7

CDR3aa: CASSPKNRGGNTIYF
CDR3nt: TGTGCCAGCAGCCCGAAAAACAGGGGTGGGAACACCATATATTTT
d_gene: TRBD1
abundance: few
v_gene: TRBV7-9
j_gene: TRBJ1-3

CDR3aa: CSVEVGGYTF
CDR3nt: TGCAGCGTTGAAGTGGGCGGCTACACCTTC
d_gene: .
abundance: many
v_gene: TRBV29-1
j_gene: TRBJ1-2

CDR3aa: CASSSDRDPGYTF
CDR3nt: TGTGCCAGCAGCTCGGACAGGGACCCCGGCTACACCTTC
d_gene: TRBD1
abundance: .
v_gene: TRBV11-2
j_gene: TRBJ1-2

CDR3aa: CASLAGAGELFF
CDR3nt: TGTGCCAGCCTAGCGGGTGCCGGGGAGCTGTTTTTT
d_gene: TRBD2
abundance: .
v_gene: TRBV2
j_gene: TRBJ2-2

CDR3aa: CSARGLAGDEAGELFF
CDR3nt: TGCAGTGCTAGGGGACTAGCGGGAGATGAGGCCGGGGAGCTGTTTTTT
d_gene: TRBD2
abundance: many
v_gene: TRBV20-1
j_gene: TRBJ2-2

CDR3aa: CASSERAGSNQPQHF
CDR3nt: TGCGCCAGCAGTGAACGGGCAGGGTCCAATCAGCCCCAGCATTTT
d_gene: .
abundance: .
v_gene: TRBV10-2
j_gene: TRBJ1-5

CDR3aa: CASSQDAGTGNEKLFF
CDR3nt: TGTGCCAGCAGCCAAGATGCCGGGACAGGGAATGAAAAACTGTTTTTT
d_gene: TRBD1
abundance: many
v_gene: TRBV4-2
j_gene: TRBJ1-4

CDR3aa: CSASGQGWDGGYTF
CDR3nt: TGCAGTGCTAGTGGGCAGGGTTGGGATGGCGGCTACACCTTC
d_gene: .
abundance: .
v_gene: TRBV20-1
j_gene: TRBJ1-2

CDR3aa: CASSLVFGTDTQYF
CDR3nt: TGTGCCAGCAGCTTAGTCTTTGGGACAGATACGCAGTATTTT
d_gene: .
abundance: .
v_gene: TRBV7-9
j_gene: TRBJ2-3

CDR3aa: CASSPSRERGGRQPQHF
CDR3nt: TGCGCCAGCAGCCCAAGCCGGGAACGGGGCGGTAGACAGCCCCAGCATTTT
d_gene: .
abundance: .
v_gene: TRBV7-2
j_gene: TRBJ1-5

CDR3aa: CASSHLAGPYGYTF
CDR3nt: TGTGCCAGCAGCCACTTGGCAGGCCCCTATGGCTACACCTTC
d_gene: .
abundance: .
v_gene: TRBV14
j_gene: TRBJ1-2

CDR3aa: CASSSPGQGTSYEQYF
CDR3nt: TGTGCCAGCAGTTCCCCGGGACAGGGTACCTCCTACGAGCAGTACTTC
d_gene: TRBD1
abundance: few
v_gene: TRBV28
j_gene: TRBJ2-7

CDR3aa: CASSRATVYEQYF
CDR3nt: TGTGCCAGCAGCCGGGCCACCGTCTACGAGCAGTACTTC
d_gene: .
abundance: many
v_gene: TRBV5-8
j_gene: TRBJ2-7

CDR3aa: CASSQGTGGVGGELFF
CDR3nt: TGCGCCAGCAGCCAAGGCACAGGGGGCGTTGGCGGGGAGCTGTTTTTT
d_gene: TRBD1
abundance: few
v_gene: TRBV4-3
j_gene: TRBJ2-2

CDR3aa: CASSLDFNEQFF
CDR3nt: TGTGCCAGCAGCTTAGACTTTAATGAGCAGTTCTTC
d_gene: .
abundance: few
v_gene: TRBV11-3
j_gene: TRBJ2-1

CDR3aa: CASSLGFWGSGETQYF
CDR3nt: TGTGCCAGCAGCTTAGGATTTTGGGGATCCGGAGAGACCCAGTACTTC
d_gene: .
abundance: .
v_gene: TRBV11-2
j_gene: TRBJ2-5

CDR3aa: CASSQDRDSPLHF
CDR3nt: TGCGCCAGCAGCCAAGACAGGGATTCACCCCTCCACTTT
d_gene: .
abundance: many
v_gene: TRBV4-1
j_gene: TRBJ1-6

CDR3aa: CASSLRAGDLNEQFF
CDR3nt: TGCGCCAGCAGCTTACGAGCGGGAGATCTGAATGAGCAGTTCTTC
d_gene: TRBD2
abundance: many
v_gene: TRBV5-1
j_gene: TRBJ2-1

CDR3aa: CASRLAGDGDEQFF
CDR3nt: TGTGCCAGCAGACTAGCGGGGGATGGCGATGAGCAGTTCTTC
d_gene: TRBD2
abundance: many
v_gene: TRBV6-4
j_gene: TRBJ2-1

CDR3aa: CSGLKDWTDGYTF
CDR3nt: TGCAGCGGCCTAAAGGACTGGACGGATGGCTACACCTTC
d_gene: .
abundance: .
v_gene: TRBV29-1
j_gene: TRBJ1-2

CDR3aa: CASSTRTFTQYF
CDR3nt: TGTGCCAGCAGCACCCGGACTTTTACGCAGTATTTT
d_gene: .
abundance: .
v_gene: TRBV28
j_gene: TRBJ2-3

CDR3aa: CASSSGTGGLKTQYF
CDR3nt: TGTGCCAGCTCCTCCGGGACAGGGGGCTTGAAGACCCAGTACTTC
d_gene: TRBD1
abundance: .
v_gene: TRBV18
j_gene: TRBJ2-5

CDR3aa: CATSRVHSDRQETQYF
CDR3nt: TGTGCCACCAGCAGAGTGCATTCGGACAGGCAAGAGACCCAGTACTTC
d_gene: TRBD1
abundance: .
v_gene: TRBV15
j_gene: TRBJ2-5

CDR3aa: CASSLGPASGNGETQYF
CDR3nt: TGTGCCAGCAGCTTAGGCCCCGCTAGCGGGAATGGGGAGACCCAGTACTTC
d_gene: TRBD2
abundance: .
v_gene: TRBV7-2
j_gene: TRBJ2-5

CDR3aa: CANSDQHRGFGTEAFF
CDR3nt: TGTGCCAACAGTGATCAACACAGGGGGTTTGGCACTGAAGCTTTCTTT
d_gene: TRBD1
abundance: .
v_gene: TRBV6-4
j_gene: TRBJ1-1

CDR3aa: CASSVGGGAGETQYF
CDR3nt: TGTGCCAGCAGCGTAGGCGGGGGGGCCGGAGAGACCCAGTACTTC
d_gene: TRBD2
abundance: many
v_gene: TRBV9
j_gene: TRBJ2-5

CDR3aa: CATSERRASGPSYNEQFF
CDR3nt: TGTGCCACCAGTGAACGGAGAGCTAGCGGTCCTTCCTACAATGAGCAGTTCTTC
d_gene: TRBD2
abundance: .
v_gene: TRBV24-1
j_gene: TRBJ2-1

CDR3aa: CASSLGGQLSYEQYF
CDR3nt: TGTGCCAGCAGCTTAGGAGGACAGCTCTCCTACGAGCAGTACTTC
d_gene: .
abundance: .
v_gene: TRBV7-9
j_gene: TRBJ2-7

CDR3aa: CASSSSPSSGELGTDTQYF
CDR3nt: TGTGCCAGCAGCTCGAGCCCTAGCTCCGGAGAGCTGGGCACAGATACGCAGTATTTT
d_gene: .
abundance: .
v_gene: TRBV9
j_gene: TRBJ2-3